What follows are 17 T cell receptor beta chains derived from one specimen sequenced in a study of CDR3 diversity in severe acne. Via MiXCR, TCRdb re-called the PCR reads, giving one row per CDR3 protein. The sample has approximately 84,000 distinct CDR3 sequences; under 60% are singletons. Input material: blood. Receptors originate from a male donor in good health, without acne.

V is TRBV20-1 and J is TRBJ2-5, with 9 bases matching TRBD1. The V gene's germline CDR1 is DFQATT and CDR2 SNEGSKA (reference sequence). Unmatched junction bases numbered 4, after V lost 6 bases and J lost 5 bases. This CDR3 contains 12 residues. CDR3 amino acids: CSAPGQGETQYF. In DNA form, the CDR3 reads TGCAGTGCCCCGGGACAGGGCGAGACCCAGTACTTC.

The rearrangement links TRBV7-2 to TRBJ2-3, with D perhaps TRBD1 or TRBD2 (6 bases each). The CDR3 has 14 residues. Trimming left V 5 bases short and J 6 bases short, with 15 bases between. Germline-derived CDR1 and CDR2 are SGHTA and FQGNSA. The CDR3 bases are TGTGCCAGCAGCCGAGGGGGGCCCCACGATACGCAGTATTTT. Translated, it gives CASSRGGPHDTQYF.

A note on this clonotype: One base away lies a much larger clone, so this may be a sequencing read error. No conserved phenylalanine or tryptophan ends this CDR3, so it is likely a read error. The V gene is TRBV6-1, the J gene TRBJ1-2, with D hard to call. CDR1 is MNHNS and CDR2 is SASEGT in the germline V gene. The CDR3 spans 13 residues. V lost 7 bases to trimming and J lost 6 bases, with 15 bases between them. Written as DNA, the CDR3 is TGTGCCAGCACCGTCGGGGTGGTCGATGGCTACACCCTC. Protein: CASTVGVVDGYTL.

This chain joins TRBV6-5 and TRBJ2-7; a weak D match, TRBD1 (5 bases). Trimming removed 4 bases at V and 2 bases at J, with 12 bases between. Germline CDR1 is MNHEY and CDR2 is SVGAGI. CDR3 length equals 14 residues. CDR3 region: CASSFGAQAYEQYF. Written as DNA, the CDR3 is TGTGCCAGCAGTTTTGGGGCGCAGGCCTACGAGCAGTACTTC.

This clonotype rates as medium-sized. CDR3 sequence: CSARVADHNEQFF. The CDR3 DNA sequence: TGCAGTGCTAGAGTAGCGGATCACAATGAGCAGTTCTTC. The chain couples TRBV20-1 to TRBJ2-1, with a possible D match to TRBD2 (6 bases). The CDR3 sequence is 13 residues long. V dropped 1 base and J dropped 5 bases, with 9 bases sitting between them. Germline-derived CDR1 and CDR2 are DFQATT and SNEGSKA (reference sequence).

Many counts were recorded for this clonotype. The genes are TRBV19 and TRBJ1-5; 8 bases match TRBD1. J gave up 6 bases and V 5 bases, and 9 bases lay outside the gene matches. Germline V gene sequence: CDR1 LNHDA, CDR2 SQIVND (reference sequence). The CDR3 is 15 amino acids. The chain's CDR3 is CASSPQGDGGQPQHF. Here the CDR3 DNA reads TGTGCCAGTAGTCCACAGGGGGACGGTGGTCAGCCCCAGCATTTT. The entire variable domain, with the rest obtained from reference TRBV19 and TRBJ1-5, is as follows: DGGITQSPKYLFRKEGQNVTLSCEQNLNHDAMYWYRQDPGQGLRLIYYSQIVNDFQKGDIAEGYSVSREKKESFPLTVTSAQKNPTAFYLCASSPQGDGGQPQHFGDGTRLSIL.

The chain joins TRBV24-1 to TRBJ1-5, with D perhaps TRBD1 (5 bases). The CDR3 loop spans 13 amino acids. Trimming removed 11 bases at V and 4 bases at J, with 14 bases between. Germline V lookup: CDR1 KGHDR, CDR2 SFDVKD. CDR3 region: CASSRGANQPQHF. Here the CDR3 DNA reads TGTGCCAGCAGCCGGGGCGCGAATCAGCCCCAGCATTTT.

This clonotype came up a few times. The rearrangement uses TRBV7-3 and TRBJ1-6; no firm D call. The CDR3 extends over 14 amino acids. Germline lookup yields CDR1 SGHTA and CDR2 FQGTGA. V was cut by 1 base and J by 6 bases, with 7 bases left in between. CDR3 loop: CASSLSGPNSPLHF. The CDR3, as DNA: TGTGCCAGCAGCTTAAGTGGCCCTAATTCACCCCTCCACTTT. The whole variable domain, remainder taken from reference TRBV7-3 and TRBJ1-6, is GAGVSQTPSNKVTEKGKYVELRCDPISGHTALYWYRQSLGQGPEFLIYFQGTGAADDSGLPNDRFFAVRPEGSVSTLKIQRTERGDSAVYLCASSLSGPNSPLHFGNGTRLTVT.

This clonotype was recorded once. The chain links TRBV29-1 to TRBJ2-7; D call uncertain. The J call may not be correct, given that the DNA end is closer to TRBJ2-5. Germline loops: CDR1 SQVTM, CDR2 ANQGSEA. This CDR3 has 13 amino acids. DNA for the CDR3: TGCAGCGTTGGTTCTCATCAACGAGAGACCCAGTACTTC. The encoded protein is CSVGSHQRETQYF.

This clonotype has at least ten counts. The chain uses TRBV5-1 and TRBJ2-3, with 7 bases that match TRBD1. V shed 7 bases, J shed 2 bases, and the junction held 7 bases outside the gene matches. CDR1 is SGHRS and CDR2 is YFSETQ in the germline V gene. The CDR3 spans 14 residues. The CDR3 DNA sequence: TGCGCCAGCCGGCAGGGGGAAGACACAGATACGCAGTATTTT. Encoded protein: CASRQGEDTDTQYF.

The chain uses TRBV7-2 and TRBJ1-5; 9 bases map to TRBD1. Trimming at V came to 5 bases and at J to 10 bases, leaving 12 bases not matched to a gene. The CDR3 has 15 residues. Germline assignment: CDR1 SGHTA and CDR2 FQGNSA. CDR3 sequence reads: CASSPGTGLHSPQHF. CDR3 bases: TGTGCCAGCAGCCCCGGGACAGGGTTGCATTCACCCCAGCATTTT.

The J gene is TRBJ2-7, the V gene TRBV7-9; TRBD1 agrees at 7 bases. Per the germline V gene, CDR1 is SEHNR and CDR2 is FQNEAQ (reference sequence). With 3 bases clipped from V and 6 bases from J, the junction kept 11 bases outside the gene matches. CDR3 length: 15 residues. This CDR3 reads CASSFFPSDRAEQYF. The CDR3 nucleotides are TGTGCCAGCAGCTTTTTTCCCTCTGACAGGGCCGAGCAGTACTTC.

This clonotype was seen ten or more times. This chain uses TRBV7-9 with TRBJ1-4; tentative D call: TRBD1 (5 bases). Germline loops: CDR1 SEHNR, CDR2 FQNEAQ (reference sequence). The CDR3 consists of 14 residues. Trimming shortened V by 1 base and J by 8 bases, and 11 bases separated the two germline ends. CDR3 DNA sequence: TGTGCCAGCAGCTTAGGCTTCGGGGGAGAAAAACTGTTTTTT. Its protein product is CASSLGFGGEKLFF.

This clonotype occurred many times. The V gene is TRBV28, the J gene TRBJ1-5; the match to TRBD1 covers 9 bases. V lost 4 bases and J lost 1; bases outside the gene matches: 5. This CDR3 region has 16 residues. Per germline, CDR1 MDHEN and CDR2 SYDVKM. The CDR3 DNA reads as TGTGCCAGCAGTTCGGGGACAGGGCGGAGCAATCAGCCCCAGCATTTT. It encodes CASSSGTGRSNQPQHF.

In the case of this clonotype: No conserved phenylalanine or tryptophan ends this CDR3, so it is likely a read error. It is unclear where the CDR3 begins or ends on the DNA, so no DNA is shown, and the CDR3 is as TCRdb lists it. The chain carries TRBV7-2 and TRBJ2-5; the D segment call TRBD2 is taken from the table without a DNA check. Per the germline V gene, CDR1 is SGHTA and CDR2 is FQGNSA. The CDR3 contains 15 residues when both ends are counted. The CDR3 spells CASNLAAASPLHFGN.

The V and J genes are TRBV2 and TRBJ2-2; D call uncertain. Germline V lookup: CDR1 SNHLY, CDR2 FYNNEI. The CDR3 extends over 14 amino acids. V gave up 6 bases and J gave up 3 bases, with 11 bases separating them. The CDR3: CASSELFDTGELFF. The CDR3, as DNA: TGTGCCAGCAGCGAACTTTTTGACACCGGGGAGCTGTTTTTT.

The CDR3 DNA reads as TGTGCCAGCAGCCAATTAGGGGACGGCTCCTACGAGCAGTACTTC. Translated: CASSQLGDGSYEQYF. The chain joins TRBV7-4 to TRBJ2-7; D possibly matches TRBD1 or TRBD2 (5 bases each). The CDR3 loop spans 15 amino acids. V gave up 5 bases and J gave up 0 bases, with 14 bases separating them. CDR1 and CDR2 from the germline V gene are SGHVT and SQSDAQ. Filled out from reference TRBV7-4 and TRBJ2-7, the complete variable domain reads GAGVSQSPRYKVAKRGRDVALRCDSISGHVTLYWYRQTLGQGSEVLTYSQSDAQRDKSGRPSGRFSAERPERSVSTLKIQRTEQGDSAVYLCASSQLGDGSYEQYFGPGTRLTVT.